Listed below are T cell receptor beta chains from one sample, sequenced in a study of OX40 agonist ivuxolimab in advanced cancers. Libraries were prepared by immunoSEQ multiplex PCR; TCRdb keeps only in-frame clonotypes and omits some of them. Of tens of thousands of clones in the sample, about 90% were seen once. The material was CD4+ or CD8+ T cells sorted from blood, obtained in a trial of the OX40 agonist ivuxolimab. These receptors were taken from an adult with an advanced solid tumor such as melanoma, head and neck, liver or kidney cancer. The CDR3 runs from the conserved cysteine through the conserved F or W. D genes are given only for firm matches. Only part of the rows carry a size: once, few, many, or a class if the clone is expanded.

v_call	j_call	d_call	clone_size	cdr3_aa	cdr3_nt
TRBV7-2	TRBJ2-3	TRBD2	few	CASSLGTSTQYF	TGTGCCAGCAGCTTAGGGACTAGTACGCAGTATTTT
TRBV7-9	TRBJ2-1	-	-	CASLVGGYNEQFF	TGTGCCAGCCTCGTAGGAGGATACAATGAGCAGTTCTTC
TRBV28	TRBJ2-7	-	-	CASSPEGLPAYEQYF	TGTGCCAGCAGTCCGGAGGGGCTGCCAGCCTACGAGCAGTACTTC
TRBV28	TRBJ2-2	TRBD1	-	CASSPGTDTGELFF	TGTGCCAGCAGTCCCGGGACAGACACCGGGGAGCTGTTTTTT
TRBV6-5	TRBJ2-1	-	-	CASSYPQERQFF	TGTGCCAGCAGTTACCCACAGGAACGGCAGTTCTTC
TRBV6-5	TRBJ2-7	-	-	CASSYSEIYEQYF	TGTGCCAGCAGTTACTCGGAGATCTACGAGCAGTACTTC
TRBV5-4	TRBJ1-1	TRBD1	-	CASSLAQGAEAFF	TGTGCCAGCAGCTTGGCGCAGGGGGCAGAAGCTTTCTTT
TRBV9	TRBJ2-7	TRBD2	-	CASGTSGYEQYF	TGTGCCAGCGGAACTAGCGGGTACGAGCAGTACTTC
TRBV5-4	TRBJ2-5	-	-	CASSHRDNQETQYF	TGTGCCAGCAGCCACCGGGACAACCAAGAGACCCAGTACTTC
TRBV30	TRBJ2-5	TRBD2	-	CAWSVLLAGQETQYF	TGTGCCTGGAGTGTACTTCTAGCGGGACAAGAGACCCAGTACTTC
TRBV4-2	TRBJ2-1	TRBD2	once	CASSQDPRPTFLAGGDEQFF	TGTGCCAGCAGCCAAGATCCCCGACCGACCTTTCTAGCGGGAGGCGATGAGCAGTTCTTC
TRBV13	TRBJ2-7	-	-	CASSARTYEQYF	TGTGCCAGCAGCGCCCGGACCTACGAGCAGTACTTC
TRBV7-2	TRBJ2-7	-	-	CASSYPGEEQYF	TGTGCCAGCAGCTACCCGGGGGAAGAGCAGTACTTC
TRBV7-9	TRBJ2-1	-	-	CASSPKTSPESLF	TGTGCCAGCAGCCCCAAGACATCCCCCGAATCTCTCTTC
TRBV27	TRBJ2-1	-	-	CASSREGAYNEQFF	TGTGCCAGCAGTAGAGAGGGGGCCTACAATGAGCAGTTCTTC
TRBV5-1	TRBJ2-2	-	-	CASSLDSPRGTGELFF	TGCGCCAGCAGCTTGGATAGCCCTAGGGGAACCGGGGAGCTGTTTTTT
TRBV5-1	TRBJ2-5	-	-	CASSLAGETQYF	TGCGCCAGCAGCTTGGCAGGGGAGACCCAGTACTTC
TRBV28	TRBJ1-1	TRBD1	-	CASRDQGQGAKNTEAFF	TGTGCCAGCAGGGACCAAGGACAGGGGGCGAAGAACACTGAAGCTTTCTTT
TRBV7-2	TRBJ1-3	TRBD1	-	CASSSTGFGNTIYF	TGTGCCAGCAGCTCGACAGGGTTCGGAAACACCATATATTTT
TRBV19	TRBJ1-4	TRBD1	-	CAIIVVDRGPTNEKLFF	TGTGCCATTATAGTGGTCGACAGGGGGCCAACTAATGAAAAACTGTTTTTT
TRBV5-6	TRBJ2-7	TRBD2	once	CASSLAGGPVYEQYF	TGTGCCAGCAGCTTAGCGGGAGGCCCTGTCTACGAGCAGTACTTC
TRBV30	TRBJ2-1	TRBD1	-	CAWSYGTGAREQFF	TGTGCCTGGAGTTATGGGACAGGGGCACGGGAGCAGTTCTTC
TRBV13	TRBJ1-4	TRBD1	once	CASSSEGAEEKLFF	TGTGCCAGCAGCTCAGAGGGGGCAGAGGAAAAACTGTTTTTT
TRBV7-9	TRBJ1-2	-	-	CASSPTETTVYGYTF	TGTGCCAGCAGCCCAACCGAGACGACTGTGTATGGCTACACCTTC
TRBV5-1	TRBJ2-1	-	-	CASSFGGRNEQFF	TGCGCCAGCAGCTTTGGAGGGAGGAATGAGCAGTTCTTC
TRBV5-5	TRBJ2-7	-	-	CASSLWAGASEDEQYF	TGTGCCAGCAGCTTGTGGGCAGGGGCGTCAGAGGACGAGCAGTACTTC
TRBV15	TRBJ2-7	-	once	CATSRKRQGGFDEQYF	TGTGCCACCAGCAGAAAGAGACAGGGAGGCTTTGACGAGCAGTACTTC
TRBV7-8	TRBJ2-5	-	-	CASSLRTAGPQETQYF	TGTGCCAGCAGCTTGCGGACAGCGGGCCCCCAAGAGACCCAGTACTTC
TRBV9	TRBJ1-1	-	-	CASSVEGEGAEAFF	TGTGCCAGCAGCGTAGAAGGGGAAGGCGCTGAAGCTTTCTTT
TRBV5-1	TRBJ2-7	-	-	CASSFTGTVPGEQYF	TGCGCCAGCAGCTTCACCGGGACCGTGCCAGGTGAGCAGTACTTC
TRBV28	TRBJ2-2	TRBD2	-	CASKLAGHTGELFF	TGTGCCAGCAAACTAGCGGGACACACCGGGGAGCTGTTTTTT
TRBV27	TRBJ2-5	-	-	CASSYGYPEGGRETQYF	TGTGCCAGCAGTTACGGCTACCCCGAGGGGGGTCGGGAGACCCAGTACTTC
TRBV18	TRBJ1-1	TRBD1	-	CASSPPTGGSTEAFF	TGTGCCAGCTCACCTCCTACAGGGGGCTCGACTGAAGCTTTCTTT
TRBV2	TRBJ2-1	TRBD1	-	CASTGTVLVNEQFF	TGTGCCAGCACCGGGACAGTATTGGTCAATGAGCAGTTCTTC
TRBV7-9	TRBJ1-1	TRBD1	-	CASSLITGDTEAFF	TGTGCCAGCAGCCTAATTACAGGGGACACTGAAGCTTTCTTT
TRBV28	TRBJ2-1	TRBD2	-	CASRPGLAGVRNEQFF	TGTGCCAGCAGGCCCGGACTAGCGGGAGTTCGGAATGAGCAGTTCTTC
TRBV27	TRBJ2-7	TRBD1	-	CASSLYGDDRGDSYEQYF	TGTGCCAGCAGTTTATATGGGGATGACAGGGGCGACTCCTACGAGCAGTACTTC
TRBV2	TRBJ1-2	-	many	CASSTGARGYTF	TGTGCCAGCAGTACCGGTGCGCGCGGCTACACCTTC
TRBV9	TRBJ2-1	-	-	CASSPTPGAGDEQFF	TGTGCCAGCAGTCCTACGCCAGGGGCGGGCGATGAGCAGTTCTTC
TRBV4-1	TRBJ2-4	TRBD2	-	CASSQTSGRDKNIQYF	TGCGCCAGCAGCCAAACTAGCGGGAGGGACAAAAACATTCAGTACTTC
TRBV4-3	TRBJ1-2	TRBD1	-	CASSHNDRVPGYTF	TGCGCCAGCAGCCATAATGACAGGGTTCCGGGCTACACCTTC
TRBV10-3	TRBJ1-2	-	-	CAISAEKTNPNYGYTF	TGTGCCATCAGTGCGGAGAAAACAAATCCTAACTATGGCTACACCTTC
TRBV2	TRBJ2-5	-	-	CASRAGRESQETQYF	TGTGCCAGCAGGGCCGGCAGGGAAAGTCAAGAGACCCAGTACTTC
TRBV19	TRBJ2-7	TRBD1	-	CASSNTGESYEQYF	TGTGCCAGTAGTAATACAGGGGAATCCTACGAGCAGTACTTC
TRBV7-3	TRBJ2-7	-	-	CASSLFAGPLYEQYF	TGTGCCAGCAGCCTCTTCGCCGGGCCACTCTACGAGCAGTACTTC
TRBV19	TRBJ2-1	TRBD1	few	CASSKGQGYNEQFF	TGTGCCAGTAGTAAGGGACAGGGGTACAATGAGCAGTTCTTC
TRBV29-1	TRBJ2-3	TRBD1	-	CSAGQGNTDTQYF	TGCAGCGCCGGACAGGGAAACACAGATACGCAGTATTTT
TRBV10-1	TRBJ1-4	TRBD1	-	CASRGHSHRDRGASVEKLFF	TGCGCCAGCAGGGGACATAGCCACCGGGACAGGGGGGCGAGCGTTGAAAAACTGTTTTTT
TRBV5-4	TRBJ2-1	-	-	CASRPLMGNEQFF	TGTGCCAGCAGACCGCTCATGGGGAATGAGCAGTTCTTC
TRBV6-1	TRBJ1-1	-	-	CASPGRDTEAFF	TGTGCCAGCCCCGGGAGGGACACTGAAGCTTTCTTT
TRBV6-1	TRBJ2-1	-	few	CASSVYGGLSPYNEQFF	TGTGCCAGCAGTGTGTATGGAGGACTTTCCCCCTACAATGAGCAGTTCTTC
TRBV9	TRBJ2-7	-	-	CASSGPPNTYEQYF	TGTGCCAGCAGCGGCCCACCTAATACCTACGAGCAGTACTTC
TRBV6-5	TRBJ2-3	TRBD1	-	CASRSGGRGTDTQYF	TGTGCCAGCAGGTCAGGGGGCCGGGGCACAGATACGCAGTATTTT
TRBV11-3	TRBJ2-5	-	-	CASSPNGDEQYF	TGTGCCAGCAGCCCTAACGGGGATGAGCAGTACTTC
TRBV5-1	TRBJ1-1	-	few	CASSPFRGDTEAFF	TGCGCCAGCAGCCCCTTTAGGGGTGACACTGAAGCTTTCTTT
TRBV9	TRBJ2-3	-	-	CASSPQGREYTDTQYF	TGTGCCAGCAGCCCTCAGGGGCGGGAGTACACAGATACGCAGTATTTT
TRBV7-9	TRBJ1-4	-	-	CASSLSSTGGNEKLFF	TGTGCCAGCAGCTTAAGTTCGACTGGGGGCAATGAAAAACTGTTTTTT
TRBV2	TRBJ1-4	-	-	CASRGATNEKLFF	TGTGCCAGTCGCGGGGCAACTAATGAAAAACTGTTTTTT
TRBV27	TRBJ1-1	-	-	CASSPQGRTEAFF	TGTGCCAGCAGTCCCCAGGGGCGTACTGAAGCTTTCTTT